This T cell receptor (beta chain) was captured in a study of blood T cell repertoires in COVID-19. Study-level information: Acute and convalescent COVID-19 specimens originated in the United States, Italy and Spain. Sources were T cells, B-cell-depleted T cells, or PBMCs; the material itself was cDNA or gDNA.

Of note for this clone: With a much larger clone just one base away, this may be a read error.

Here immunoSEQ multiplex PCR was the method, and the copy in TCRdb shows in-frame clones only, minus some. The sample records roughly 150,000 clones, approximately 85% being singletons. The CDR3 has 13 residues. The V gene end was trimmed by 6 bases and the J gene end by 4 bases; junction bases not matched to a gene: 5. Germline V gives CDR1 MNHEY, CDR2 SVGAGI. V and J are TRBV6-5 and TRBJ1-2, with 7 positions matching TRBD1. The receptor's source is a man older than 75 with COVID-19, enrolled during active disease. The sample was peripheral blood. This CDR3 reads CASSNRDSYGYTF. DNA for the CDR3: TGTGCCAGCAGCAACCGGGACAGCTATGGCTACACCTTC.